Shown below are 32 T cell receptor beta chains from a single sample sequenced in a study of blood T cells in healthy people across ages. Using a J-beta primer mix together with a sample-barcoded 5' primer, a second PCR was run for about 6 to 12 cycles. TCRdb re-analysed the 5' RACE reads in MiXCR, keeping a single row per CDR3 protein. Seen here are about 540,000 distinct CDR3 sequences, about 25% observed once, and the top ten hold around 10%. The same sample was also studied in work on T cells of mothers and their children.

The specimen sequenced was blood. These receptors originate from a boy aged 10-17 years in good health.

This clonotype was found a few times. V and J are TRBV14 and TRBJ1-4, with TRBD1 identical over 9 bases. V lost 4 bases to trimming and J lost 4 bases; unmatched junction nucleotides: 1. The germline gives CDR1 SGHDN, CDR2 FVKESK. The CDR3 covers 14 residues. CDR3 sequence: CASSRTGVNEKLFF. CDR3 DNA: TGTGCCAGCAGCCGGACAGGGGTTAATGAAAAACTGTTTTTT.

The genes are TRBV7-8 and TRBJ1-6, with D maybe TRBD1 (5 bases). V was clipped by 7 bases and J by 4 bases, with 17 bases between them. Germline V lookup: CDR1 SGHVS, CDR2 FQNEAQ. The CDR3 runs to 16 residues. CDR3 in amino acids: CASTEGAGDYNSPLHF. As DNA, the CDR3 is TGTGCCAGCACAGAAGGGGCCGGGGATTATAATTCACCCCTCCACTTT.

This clonotype turned up a few times. The V and J genes are TRBV29-1 and TRBJ2-5, with 9 bases identical to TRBD2. Matching the DNA end better, TRBJ2-1 makes the J call doubtful. Per the germline V gene, CDR1 is SQVTM and CDR2 is ANQGSEA. The CDR3 has 16 amino acids. The CDR3 reads CSVEVSSGRRYNEQFF. CDR3 bases: TGCAGCGTTGAAGTATCCAGCGGGAGGCGATACAATGAGCAGTTCTTC.

This clonotype has more than one count but fewer than ten. V is TRBV28 and J is TRBJ2-4; 9 bases line up with TRBD1. CDR3 size: 17 residues. V lost 3 bases to trimming and J lost 0 bases; unmatched junction nucleotides: 6. Germline V gene lookup returns CDR1 MDHEN and CDR2 SYDVKM. The DNA for the CDR3 is TGTGCCAGCAGTTTCTTACAGGGACAGGGAGCCAAAAACATTCAGTACTTC. This translates into CASSFLQGQGAKNIQYF.

The chain uses TRBV4-3 and TRBJ2-5, with unresolved D. Germline CDR1 reads LGHNA; CDR2 reads YSLEER. The CDR3 loop spans 15 amino acids. V lost 0 bases and J lost 3, with 11 bases in between. CDR3 amino acids: CASSQDYHREETQYF. As DNA, the CDR3 is TGCGCCAGCAGCCAAGATTATCATAGGGAAGAGACCCAGTACTTC.

In regard to this clonotype: No conserved phenylalanine or tryptophan ends this CDR3, so it is likely a read error. The gene calls are TRBV29-1 and TRBJ2-4; weak D call: TRBD1 (5 bases). Trimming took off 4 bases at V and 4 bases at J, with 14 bases between the two ends. The CDR3 consists of 14 residues. Germline values: CDR1 SQVTM, CDR2 ANQGSEA. DNA for the CDR3: TGCAGCGTTGTCGACGGCACAGGAAAAAACATTCAGTACTGC. It is translated as CSVVDGTGKNIQYC.

CDR3 sequence (DNA): TGCGCCAGCAGCCAGCCGGGCACAGATACGCAGTATTTT. Protein product: CASSQPGTDTQYF. The gene calls are TRBV4-3 and TRBJ2-3; D is unclear. Looked up from germline, CDR1 is LGHNA and CDR2 is YSLEER. The CDR3 runs 13 residues. V dropped 3 bases and J dropped 1 base, with 5 bases sitting between them.

Comments on this clonotype: The junction does not match germline at one end; this may be a read error. In nucleotides, the CDR3 is TGTGCCTGCAGTTTGGTCCAGGTTGCTGGGGCCAACGTCCTGACTTTC. Translation gives CACSLVQVAGANVLTF. The V call is TRBV27, the J call TRBJ2-6; no reliable D call. CDR3 length: 16 amino acids. Germline CDR1 and CDR2: MNHEY and SMNVEV (reference sequence).

This chain uses TRBV4-1 with TRBJ2-5, with 10 positions matching TRBD2. The end of the DNA fits TRBJ2-1 better, so the J call may be wrong. The CDR3 is made up of 16 amino acids. CDR1 is MGHRA and CDR2 is YSYEKL in the germline V gene. This CDR3 is CASSQPTSGAYNEQFF. The CDR3 DNA reads as TGCGCCAGCAGCCAGCCAACTAGCGGGGCCTACAATGAGCAGTTCTTC.

This clonotype was detected only a few times. This chain connects TRBV20-1 to TRBJ1-4; D might be TRBD1 (6 bases). The CDR3 consists of 15 residues. The V end lost 1 base, the J end lost 6 bases, and 15 bases lay between the germline ends. Germline CDR1 and CDR2: DFQATT and SNEGSKA (reference sequence). The chain's CDR3 is CSARGVSGEDEKLFF. The CDR3 bases are TGCAGTGCTAGAGGGGTTTCAGGGGAGGATGAAAAACTGTTTTTT.

The chain has TRBV20-1 and TRBJ2-1, with 13 bases matching TRBD2. TRBJ2-5 matches the DNA end more closely, so the J call is doubtful. CDR3 length equals 16 residues. Per the germline V gene, CDR1 is DFQATT and CDR2 is SNEGSKA (reference sequence). CDR3 bases: TGCAGTGCTAGGGATGGGACTAGCGGGGCTCTAGAGACCCAGTACTTC. It is translated as CSARDGTSGALETQYF.

The sample holds a few counts of this clonotype. The chain joins TRBV3-1 to TRBJ2-3, with D tentatively TRBD1 (6 bases). Germline values: CDR1 LGHDT, CDR2 YNNKEL (reference sequence). This CDR3 has 16 residues. Trimming cost V 0 bases and J 4 bases, with 14 bases left between them. The CDR3 bases are TGTGCCAGCAGCCAAGATCTAGGCAGGGGCTCAGATACGCAGTATTTT. Protein sequence: CASSQDLGRGSDTQYF.

The J gene is TRBJ2-1, the V gene TRBV7-2, with D possibly being TRBD1 (6 bases). Trimming left V 4 bases short and J 7 bases short, with 11 bases between. The CDR3 spans 13 residues. Germline V gene data show CDR1 as SGHTA and CDR2 as FQGNSA. In DNA, the CDR3 is TGTGCCAGCAGCTCGTCACAGGGTAATGAGCAGTTCTTC. Protein: CASSSSQGNEQFF.

The genes are TRBV19 and TRBJ2-6; the match to TRBD1 covers 10 bases. Unmatched junction bases numbered 8, after V lost 5 bases and J lost 1 base. Germline-derived CDR1 and CDR2 are LNHDA and SQIVND (reference sequence). The CDR3 extends over 18 amino acids. The DNA for the CDR3 is TGTGCCAGTAGTGCCCGGGACAGGGGAAGATCTGGGGCCAACGTCCTGACTTTC. It is translated as CASSARDRGRSGANVLTF. The full variable domain, rest sourced from reference TRBV19 and TRBJ2-6, is DGGITQSPKYLFRKEGQNVTLSCEQNLNHDAMYWYRQDPGQGLRLIYYSQIVNDFQKGDIAEGYSVSREKKESFPLTVTSAQKNPTAFYLCASSARDRGRSGANVLTFGAGSRLTVL.

The rearrangement links TRBV3-1 to TRBJ2-1; a possible D gene is TRBD2 (6 bases). CDR1 LGHDT and CDR2 YNNKEL come from the germline V gene (reference sequence). V was cut by 10 bases and J by 3 bases, with 22 bases left in between. This CDR3 has 16 amino acids. CDR3 in amino acids: CATQQRLGNNYNEQFF. The CDR3 DNA follows: TGTGCCACACAACAAAGACTAGGAAACAACTACAATGAGCAGTTCTTC.

This chain uses TRBV6-6 with TRBJ2-5, with D perhaps matching TRBD2 (5 bases). Germline CDR1 MNHNY, CDR2 SVGAGI (reference sequence). CDR3 length: 15 residues. Trimming took 6 bases from V and 2 from J, leaving 16 bases between them. The CDR3 loop reads CASRISRGGQETQYF. The CDR3 DNA reads as TGTGCCAGCAGGATCTCCAGAGGAGGTCAAGAGACCCAGTACTTC.

This clonotype has a handful of counts. The rearrangement uses TRBV9 and TRBJ2-1, with 13 bases aligning to TRBD2. Germline V CDR1 and CDR2: SGDLS, YYNGEE. Trimming took 4 bases from V and 5 from J; bases not matched to a gene: 9. The CDR3 consists of 17 residues. The DNA for the CDR3 is TGTGCCAGCAGCCGACTAGCGGGGGGCCAAAGAAACAATGAGCAGTTCTTC. Its translation is CASSRLAGGQRNNEQFF.

This clonotype was seen more than once but under ten times. The gene calls are TRBV28 and TRBJ1-2; 8 nucleotides agree with TRBD1. The CDR3 has 14 amino acids. V gave up 3 bases and J gave up 7 bases; unmatched junction bases: 7. Germline loops: CDR1 MDHEN, CDR2 SYDVKM. The CDR3 region is CASSFQGAGSGYTF. The CDR3 DNA sequence: TGTGCCAGCAGTTTTCAGGGGGCGGGAAGTGGCTACACCTTC.

This clonotype turned up a few times. The gene calls are TRBV10-3 and TRBJ2-2; 9 bases agree with TRBD1. Germline CDR1 and CDR2: ENHRY and SYGVKD. The CDR3 length is 19 residues. The trim removed 11 bases at V and 0 bases at J, leaving 19 bases unmatched. CDR3 amino acids: CAARGQGVFIGANTGELFF. CDR3 nucleotides: TGTGCCGCCAGGGGACAGGGCGTATTCATCGGCGCGAACACCGGGGAGCTGTTTTTT.

This clonotype showed up just a few times. V gene TRBV13 combines with J gene TRBJ2-5; 7 positions agree with TRBD2. Germline V gene sequence: CDR1 PRHDT, CDR2 FYEKMQ (reference sequence). V was clipped by 3 bases and J by 5 bases; unmatched bases: 12. The CDR3 is 16 residues long. DNA of the CDR3: TGTGCCAGCAGCTTGTTAAGCGGGGCTGTGGGGGAGACCCAGTACTTC. Protein product: CASSLLSGAVGETQYF.

The chain combines TRBV27 with TRBJ2-1; 9 nucleotides match TRBD2. The V and J ends lost 4 bases and 7 bases, in that order; junction bases with no gene match: 14. The V gene's germline CDR1 is MNHEY and CDR2 SMNVEV (reference sequence). CDR3 length: 17 amino acids. This CDR3 reads CASSWVAGGEVRNEQFF. DNA of the CDR3: TGTGCCAGCAGTTGGGTGGCGGGAGGGGAGGTGCGGAATGAGCAGTTCTTC.

This clonotype occurred many times. The rearrangement joins TRBV4-1 to TRBJ2-5; 15 positions agree with TRBD2. Germline lookup yields CDR1 MGHRA and CDR2 YSYEKL. Trimming cost V 3 bases and J 0 bases; bases outside gene matches: 8. CDR3 length: 19 amino acids. Written as DNA, the CDR3 is TGCGCCAGCAGCCACCCCGGACTAGCGGGGGGGCCCAACCAAGAGACCCAGTACTTC. This gives the protein CASSHPGLAGGPNQETQYF.

V is TRBV11-2 and J is TRBJ2-1, with TRBD2 matching 12 bases. This CDR3 has 15 residues. CDR1 and CDR2 (germline): SGHAT, FQNNGV. V was clipped by 5 bases and J by 10 bases; unmatched bases: 9. This chain's CDR3 is CASSPGLAGLREQFF. The DNA of the CDR3 is TGTGCCAGCAGCCCTGGACTAGCGGGACTACGGGAGCAGTTCTTC.

This clonotype came up a few times. The chain carries TRBV7-3 and TRBJ1-1; no reliable D call. V lost 6 bases and J 1 base, leaving 12 bases between the germline ends. The CDR3 covers 14 residues. Germline V gene sequence: CDR1 SGHTA, CDR2 FQGTGA. The CDR3 here is CASRLPDGNTEAFF. The CDR3 nucleotides are TGTGCCAGCAGGCTACCGGACGGGAACACTGAAGCTTTCTTT.

This clonotype was detected only a few times. This rearrangement joins TRBV20-1 to TRBJ2-5, with D uncertain. The CDR3 spans 16 residues. Trimming cost V 0 bases and J 4 bases, with 18 bases left between them. Germline values: CDR1 DFQATT, CDR2 SNEGSKA (reference sequence). The CDR3 reads CSARDALGGDSETQYF. The CDR3 nucleotides are TGCAGTGCTAGAGATGCCCTAGGTGGGGATTCAGAGACCCAGTACTTC.

The gene calls are TRBV4-2 and TRBJ2-5; possibly TRBD1 for D (6 bases). The J call is doubtful: the DNA matches TRBJ2-7 better. The germline V gene has CDR1 LGHNA and CDR2 YNFKEQ. The CDR3 is made up of 14 amino acids. For the CDR3, the DNA is TGTGCCAGCAGCCAAGCTGGGGGCGTCTACGAGCAGTACTTC. It translates to CASSQAGGVYEQYF.

The V gene is TRBV14, the J gene TRBJ2-3; 11 bases map to TRBD2. The ends lost 4 bases at V and 5 bases at J; junction bases unmatched: 5. This CDR3 is 15 amino acids long. CDR1 SGHDN and CDR2 FVKESK come from the germline V gene. The CDR3 loop is CASSPSGGRLDTQYF. In DNA form, the CDR3 reads TGTGCCAGCAGCCCTAGCGGGGGGCGGCTAGATACGCAGTATTTT. Combining the CDR3 with reference TRBV14 and TRBJ2-3 gives the whole variable domain EAGVTQFPSHSVIEKGQTVTLRCDPISGHDNLYWYRRVMGKEIKFLLHFVKESKQDESGMPNNRFLAERTGGTYSTLKVQPAELEDSGVYFCASSPSGGRLDTQYFGPGTRLTVL.

In its sample, this clonotype was seen once. The rearrangement joins TRBV25-1 to TRBJ2-7; no reliable D call. V dropped 4 bases and J dropped 3 bases, with 13 bases sitting between them. Germline lookup yields CDR1 MGHDK and CDR2 SYGVNS. This CDR3 has 14 residues. This CDR3 reads CASSGNVVGYEQYF. The CDR3 DNA reads as TGTGCCAGCAGTGGTAATGTAGTAGGCTACGAGCAGTACTTC.

The V and J genes are TRBV20-1 and TRBJ2-1; D gene ambiguous. This CDR3 is 13 amino acids long. V dropped 0 bases and J dropped 5 bases, with 8 bases sitting between them. Germline V CDR1 and CDR2: DFQATT, SNEGSKA (reference sequence). The chain's CDR3 is CSARESLDNEQFF. The DNA for the CDR3 is TGCAGTGCTAGAGAAAGCCTCGACAATGAGCAGTTCTTC.

This chain links TRBV5-6 with TRBJ2-3; D call uncertain. The CDR3 consists of 13 residues. The V end was cut by 2 bases, the J end by 3 bases, with 7 bases between. Germline CDR1 is SGHDT and CDR2 is YYEEEE. In DNA form, the CDR3 reads TGTGCCAGCAGCTTCCAACAAACAGATACGCAGTATTTT. Its translation: CASSFQQTDTQYF.

In this sample, this clonotype turned up a few times. The chain couples TRBV3-1 to TRBJ2-7; possible D gene TRBD1, 6 bases. From germline, CDR1 is LGHDT and CDR2 YNNKEL (reference sequence). Trimming took 8 bases from V and 0 from J, leaving 17 bases between them. The CDR3 covers 15 residues. CDR3 amino acids: CASRFSDSNSYEQYF. The CDR3, as DNA: TGTGCCAGCCGATTTTCGGACAGCAACTCCTACGAGCAGTACTTC.

This clonotype was seen more than once but under ten times. CDR3 loop: CSARGLAGTRVNEQFF. The CDR3 DNA is TGCAGTGCTAGGGGGCTAGCGGGGACCCGGGTCAATGAGCAGTTCTTC. The chain couples TRBV20-1 to TRBJ2-1; 9 bases agree with TRBD2. Germline V CDR1 and CDR2: DFQATT, SNEGSKA (reference sequence). J gave up 6 bases and V 3 bases, and 12 bases lay outside the gene matches. The length of the CDR3 is 16 residues.